The TCR beta chain under discussion was sequenced for a study of OX40 agonist ivuxolimab in advanced cancers. Germline CDR1 and CDR2: MDHEN and SYDVKM. Between the trimmed V and J ends, which lost 7 bases and 8 bases, there was a span of 12 bases. The CDR3 spans 13 residues. Data came from immunoSEQ multiplex PCR; TCRdb stores just in-frame clones and leaves some out. The table has tens of thousands of clones, over 80% seen once. The rearrangement links TRBV28 to TRBJ1-6; weak D call: TRBD1 (5 bases). The receptor comes from an adult with an advanced solid tumor such as melanoma, head and neck, liver or kidney cancer. Specimen: CD4+ or CD8+ T cells sorted from blood, collected in a trial of the OX40 agonist ivuxolimab. The CDR3 sequence is CASKRDVHSPLHF. The CDR3 coding sequence is TGTGCCAGCAAACGGGACGTTCATTCACCCCTCCACTTT.